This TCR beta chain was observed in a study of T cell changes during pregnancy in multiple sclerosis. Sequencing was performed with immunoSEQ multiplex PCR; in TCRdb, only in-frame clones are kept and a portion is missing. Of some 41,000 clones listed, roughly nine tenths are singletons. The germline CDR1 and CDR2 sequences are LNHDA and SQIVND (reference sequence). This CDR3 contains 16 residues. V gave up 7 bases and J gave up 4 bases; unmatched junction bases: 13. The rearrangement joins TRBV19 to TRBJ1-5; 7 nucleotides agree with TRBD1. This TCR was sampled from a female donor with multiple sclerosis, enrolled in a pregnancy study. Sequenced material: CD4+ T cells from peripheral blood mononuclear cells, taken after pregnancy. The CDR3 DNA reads TGTGCCAGTACCCCCCTCAGGGGGGCGAATAATCAGCCCCAGCATTTT. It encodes CASTPLRGANNQPQHF.